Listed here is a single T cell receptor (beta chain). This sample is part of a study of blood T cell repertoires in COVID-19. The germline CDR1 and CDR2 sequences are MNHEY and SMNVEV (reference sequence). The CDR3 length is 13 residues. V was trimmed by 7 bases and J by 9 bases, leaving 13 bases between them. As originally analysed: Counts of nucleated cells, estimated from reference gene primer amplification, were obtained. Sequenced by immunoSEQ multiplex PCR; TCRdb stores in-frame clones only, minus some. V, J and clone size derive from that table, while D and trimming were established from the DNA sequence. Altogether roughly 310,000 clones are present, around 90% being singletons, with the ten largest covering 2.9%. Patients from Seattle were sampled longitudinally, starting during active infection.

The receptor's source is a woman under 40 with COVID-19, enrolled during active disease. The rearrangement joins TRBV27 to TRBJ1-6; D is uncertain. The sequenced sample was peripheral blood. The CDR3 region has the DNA TGTGCCAGCACCGCAGGCGTTGCTTCACCCCTCCACTTT. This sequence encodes CASTAGVASPLHF.